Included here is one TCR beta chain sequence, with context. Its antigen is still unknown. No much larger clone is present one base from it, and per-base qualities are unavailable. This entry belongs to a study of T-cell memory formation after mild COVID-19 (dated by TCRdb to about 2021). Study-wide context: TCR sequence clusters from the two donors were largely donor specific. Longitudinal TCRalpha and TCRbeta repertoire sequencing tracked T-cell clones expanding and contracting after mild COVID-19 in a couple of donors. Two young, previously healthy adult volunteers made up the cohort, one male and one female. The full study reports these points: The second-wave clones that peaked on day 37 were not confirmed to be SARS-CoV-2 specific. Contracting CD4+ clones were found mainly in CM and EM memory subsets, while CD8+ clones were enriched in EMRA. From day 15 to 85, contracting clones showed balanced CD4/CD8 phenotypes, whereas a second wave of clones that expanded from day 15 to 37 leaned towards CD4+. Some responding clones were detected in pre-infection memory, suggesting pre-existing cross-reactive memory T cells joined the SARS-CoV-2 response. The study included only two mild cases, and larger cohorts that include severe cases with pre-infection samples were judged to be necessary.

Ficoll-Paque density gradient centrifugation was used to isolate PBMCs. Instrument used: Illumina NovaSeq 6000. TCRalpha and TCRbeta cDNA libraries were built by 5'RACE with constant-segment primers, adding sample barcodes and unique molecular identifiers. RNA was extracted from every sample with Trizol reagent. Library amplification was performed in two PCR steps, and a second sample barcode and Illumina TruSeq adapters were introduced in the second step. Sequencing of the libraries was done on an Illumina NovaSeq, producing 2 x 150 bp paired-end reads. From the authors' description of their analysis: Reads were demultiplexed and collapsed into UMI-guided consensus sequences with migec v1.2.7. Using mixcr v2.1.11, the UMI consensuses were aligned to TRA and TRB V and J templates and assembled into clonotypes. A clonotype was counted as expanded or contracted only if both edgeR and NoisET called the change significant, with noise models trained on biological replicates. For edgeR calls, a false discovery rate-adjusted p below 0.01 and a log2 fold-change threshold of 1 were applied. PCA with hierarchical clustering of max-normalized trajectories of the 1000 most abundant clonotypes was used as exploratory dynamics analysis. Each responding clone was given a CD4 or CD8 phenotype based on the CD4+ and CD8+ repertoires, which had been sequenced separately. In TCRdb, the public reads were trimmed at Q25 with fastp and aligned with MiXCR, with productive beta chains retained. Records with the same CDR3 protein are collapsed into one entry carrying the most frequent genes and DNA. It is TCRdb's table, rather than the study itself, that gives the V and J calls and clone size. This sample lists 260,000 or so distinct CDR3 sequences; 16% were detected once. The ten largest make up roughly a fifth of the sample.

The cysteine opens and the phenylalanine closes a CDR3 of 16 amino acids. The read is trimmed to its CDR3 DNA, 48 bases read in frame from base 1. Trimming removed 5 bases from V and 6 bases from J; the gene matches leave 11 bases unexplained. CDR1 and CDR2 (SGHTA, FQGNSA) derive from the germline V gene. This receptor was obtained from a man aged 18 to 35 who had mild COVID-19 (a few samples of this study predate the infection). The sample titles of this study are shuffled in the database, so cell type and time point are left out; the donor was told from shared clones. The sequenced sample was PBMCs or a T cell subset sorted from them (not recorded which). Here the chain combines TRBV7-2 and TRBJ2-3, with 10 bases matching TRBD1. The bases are TGTGCCAGCAGCCTCCAAGGGACAGGGGTTACCGATACGCAGTATTTT. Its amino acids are CASSLQGTGVTDTQYF.